This T cell receptor (beta chain) came from a study of blood T cell repertoires in COVID-19. Across the study: Samples of COVID-19 (acute and convalescent) were obtained from the United States, Italy and Spain.

V lost 4 bases and J lost 5; bases outside the gene matches: 6. CDR3 length equals 14 residues. Per the germline V gene, CDR1 is SGHNT and CDR2 is YYREEE (reference sequence). In the authors' workflow: Nucleated cell counts were estimated from reference gene primer amplification. Only in-frame clones appear in the TCRdb table, and some are missing; sequencing was by immunoSEQ multiplex PCR. V and J calls and clone size are copied from that table; D and trimming were computed from the DNA. The sample has more than 45,000 clones, over 65% seen once. This chain links TRBV5-4 with TRBJ1-3; 7 positions match TRBD1. Sequencing was done on a sample of peripheral blood. This TCR came from a man aged 40-50 years with active COVID-19. The CDR3 loop is CASSPDRVRNTIYF. The CDR3 nucleotides are TGTGCCAGCAGCCCCGACAGGGTTCGAAACACCATATATTTT.